This record looks at one T cell receptor beta chain sequence and its context. The data were obtained in a study of blood T cell repertoires in COVID-19. Produced via immunoSEQ multiplex PCR; TCRdb's table is partial and in-frame only. The table shows about 140,000 clones, with over 75% occurring only once. Looked up from germline, CDR1 is LNHDA and CDR2 is SQIVND (reference sequence). The V and J ends lost 10 bases and 5 bases respectively, with 21 bases between them. This CDR3 spans 15 amino acids. Sequences were obtained from PBMCs or T cells enriched from blood (not recorded which). This TCR was recovered from a woman aged 50 to 60 who had recovered from COVID-19. This chain uses TRBV19 with TRBJ1-5; D might be TRBD1 (5 bases). CDR3 sequence: CATREGATRYQPQHF. CDR3 nucleotide sequence: TGTGCCACTAGGGAAGGGGCGACCCGGTATCAGCCCCAGCATTTT. Complete variable domain (other parts from reference TRBV19 and TRBJ1-5): DGGITQSPKYLFRKEGQNVTLSCEQNLNHDAMYWYRQDPGQGLRLIYYSQIVNDFQKGDIAEGYSVSREKKESFPLTVTSAQKNPTAFYLCATREGATRYQPQHFGDGTRLSIL.